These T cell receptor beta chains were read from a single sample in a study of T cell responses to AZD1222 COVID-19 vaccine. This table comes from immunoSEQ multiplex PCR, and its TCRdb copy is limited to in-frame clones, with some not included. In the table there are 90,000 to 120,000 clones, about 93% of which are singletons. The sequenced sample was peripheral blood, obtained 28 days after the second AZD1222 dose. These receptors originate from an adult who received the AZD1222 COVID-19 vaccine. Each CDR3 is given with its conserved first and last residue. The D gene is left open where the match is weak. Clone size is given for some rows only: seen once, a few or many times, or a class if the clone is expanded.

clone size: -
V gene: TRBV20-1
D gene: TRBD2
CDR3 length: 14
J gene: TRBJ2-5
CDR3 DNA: TGCAGTGCCAGTAGCGGGGGAAGTGGAGAGACCCAGTACTTC
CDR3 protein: CSASSGGSGETQYF

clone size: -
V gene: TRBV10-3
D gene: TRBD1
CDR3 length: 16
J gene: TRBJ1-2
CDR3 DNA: TGTGCCATCAGTGATTACTCAGGGGGCGCCGACTATGGCTACACCTTC
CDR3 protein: CAISDYSGGADYGYTF

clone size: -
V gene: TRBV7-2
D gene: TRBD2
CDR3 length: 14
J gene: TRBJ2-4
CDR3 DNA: TGTGCCAGCAGCCCAAGGACTAGCGCGGGCATTCAGTACTTC
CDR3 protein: CASSPRTSAGIQYF

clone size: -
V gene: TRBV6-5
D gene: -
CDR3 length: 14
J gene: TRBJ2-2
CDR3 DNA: TGTGCCAGCAGCCCGAGTACGGTGACCGGGGAGCTGTTTTTT
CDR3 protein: CASSPSTVTGELFF

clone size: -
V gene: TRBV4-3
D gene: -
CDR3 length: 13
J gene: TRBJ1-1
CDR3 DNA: TGCGCCAGCAGCCACAGGGAGTACACTGAAGCTTTCTTT
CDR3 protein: CASSHREYTEAFF

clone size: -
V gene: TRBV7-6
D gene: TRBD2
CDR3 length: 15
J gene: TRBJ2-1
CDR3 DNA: TGTGCCAGCAGCTTAGGACTAGCCACTTACAATGAGCAGTTCTTC
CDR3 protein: CASSLGLATYNEQFF

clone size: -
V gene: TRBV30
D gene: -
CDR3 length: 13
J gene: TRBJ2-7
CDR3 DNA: TGTGCCTGGAGGAGTACGGGGGACTACGAGCAGTACTTC
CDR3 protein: CAWRSTGDYEQYF

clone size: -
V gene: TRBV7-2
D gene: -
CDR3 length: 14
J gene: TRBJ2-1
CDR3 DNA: TGTGCCAGCAGCTTTGCAGGGTTCTACAATGAGCAGTTCTTC
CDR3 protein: CASSFAGFYNEQFF

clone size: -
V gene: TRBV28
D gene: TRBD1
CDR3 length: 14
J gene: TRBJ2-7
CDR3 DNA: TGTGCCAGTCGGGGGACAGGGAATTCCTACGAGCAGTACTTC
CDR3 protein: CASRGTGNSYEQYF

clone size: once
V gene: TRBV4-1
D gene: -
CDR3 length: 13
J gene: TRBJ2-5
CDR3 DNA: TGCGCCAGCAGCCAACTAGTTGGGGGAACCCAGTACTTC
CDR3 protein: CASSQLVGGTQYF

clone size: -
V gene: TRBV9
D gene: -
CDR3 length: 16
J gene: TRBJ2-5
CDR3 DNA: TGTGCCAGCAGCCCTCGGGGGGCGAGGTCGAAAGAGACCCAGTACTTC
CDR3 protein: CASSPRGARSKETQYF

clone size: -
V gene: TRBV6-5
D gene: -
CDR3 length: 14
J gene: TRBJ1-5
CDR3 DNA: TGTGCCAGCACTTCCGGACAGCCTAATCAGCCCCAGCATTTT
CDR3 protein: CASTSGQPNQPQHF

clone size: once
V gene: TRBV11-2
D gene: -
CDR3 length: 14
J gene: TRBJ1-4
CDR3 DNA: TGTGCCAGCAGCCAAGGGGCCTCCCTGGAAAAACTGTTTTTT
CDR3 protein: CASSQGASLEKLFF

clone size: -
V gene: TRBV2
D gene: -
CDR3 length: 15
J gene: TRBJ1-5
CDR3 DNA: TGTGCCAGCCAGACAACACGGGGGAGCAATCAGCCCCAGCATTTT
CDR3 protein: CASQTTRGSNQPQHF

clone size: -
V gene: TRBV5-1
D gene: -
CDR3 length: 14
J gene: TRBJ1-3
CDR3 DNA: TGCGCCAGGACGACAGAAGCCACTTGGGACACCATATATTTT
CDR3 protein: CARTTEATWDTIYF

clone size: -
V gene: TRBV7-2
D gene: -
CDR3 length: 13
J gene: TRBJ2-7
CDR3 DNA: TGTGCCAGCAGCCCCCCCGGAGGGCGCGAGCAGTACTTC
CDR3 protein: CASSPPGGREQYF

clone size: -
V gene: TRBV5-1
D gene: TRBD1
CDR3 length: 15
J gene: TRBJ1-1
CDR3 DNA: TGCGCCAGCAGCTTGTCTGGGACAGCAATCACTGAAGCTTTCTTT
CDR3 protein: CASSLSGTAITEAFF

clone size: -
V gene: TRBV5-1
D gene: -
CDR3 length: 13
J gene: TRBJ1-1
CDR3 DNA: TGCGCCAGCCGCCTAGGATGGAACACTGAAGCTTTCTTT
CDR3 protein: CASRLGWNTEAFF

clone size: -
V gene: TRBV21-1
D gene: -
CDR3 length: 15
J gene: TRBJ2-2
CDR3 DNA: TGTGCCAGCAGCAAAGAGGTGGGGGAATCCGGGGAGCTGTTTTTT
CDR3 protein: CASSKEVGESGELFF

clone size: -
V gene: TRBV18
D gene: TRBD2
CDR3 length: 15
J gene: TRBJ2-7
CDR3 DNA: TGTGCCAGCTCGCCCTCACTAGCGGAACGCTACGAGCAGTACTTC
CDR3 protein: CASSPSLAERYEQYF

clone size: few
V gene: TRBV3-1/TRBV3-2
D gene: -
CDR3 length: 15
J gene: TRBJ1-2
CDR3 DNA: TGTGCCAGCAGCCCGACAGGACAGCACAACTATGGCTACACCTTC
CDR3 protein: CASSPTGQHNYGYTF

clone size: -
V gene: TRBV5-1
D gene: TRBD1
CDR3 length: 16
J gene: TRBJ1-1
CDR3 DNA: TGCGCCAGCAGCTTGGCGGACAGGGGGCGTCTCACTGAAGCTTTCTTT
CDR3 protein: CASSLADRGRLTEAFF

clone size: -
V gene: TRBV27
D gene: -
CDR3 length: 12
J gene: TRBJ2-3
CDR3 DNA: TGTGCCAGCAGTTCACTGGGAGATACGCAGTATTTT
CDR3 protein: CASSSLGDTQYF

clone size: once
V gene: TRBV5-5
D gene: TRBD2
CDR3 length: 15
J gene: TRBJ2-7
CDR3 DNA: TGTGCCAGCAGCTTGGGAGCTAGCGGGAACTACGAGCAGTACTTC
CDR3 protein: CASSLGASGNYEQYF

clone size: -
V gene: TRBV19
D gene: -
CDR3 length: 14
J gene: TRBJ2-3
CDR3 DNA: TGTGCCAGTATTATGCCGGGAAGGTCAGATACGCAGTATTTT
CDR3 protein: CASIMPGRSDTQYF

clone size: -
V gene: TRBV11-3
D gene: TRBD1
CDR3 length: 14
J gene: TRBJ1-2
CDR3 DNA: TGTGCCAGCAGCCGGACAGGTAGTGGGGATGGCTACACCTTC
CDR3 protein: CASSRTGSGDGYTF

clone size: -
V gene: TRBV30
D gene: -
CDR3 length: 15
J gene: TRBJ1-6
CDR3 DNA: TGTGCCTGGAGTTCCGATTCCTCCTATAATTCACCCCTCCACTTT
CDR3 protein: CAWSSDSSYNSPLHF

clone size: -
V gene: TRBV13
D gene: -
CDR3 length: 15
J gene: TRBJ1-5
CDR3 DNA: TGTGCCAGCAGCTCGGGACGGCATAGCAATCAGCCCCAGCATTTT
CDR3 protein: CASSSGRHSNQPQHF

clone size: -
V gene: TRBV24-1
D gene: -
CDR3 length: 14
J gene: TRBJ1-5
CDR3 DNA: TGTGCCACCAGTGACACTGACAGGAGGCGGCCCCAGCATTTT
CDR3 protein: CATSDTDRRRPQHF

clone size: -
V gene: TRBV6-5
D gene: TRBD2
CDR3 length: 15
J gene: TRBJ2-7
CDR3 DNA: TGTGCCAGCAGTTACTACGGCGGGGGGGCGTCTGAGCAGTACTTC
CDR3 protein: CASSYYGGGASEQYF

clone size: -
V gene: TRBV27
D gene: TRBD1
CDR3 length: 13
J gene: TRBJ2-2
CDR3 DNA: TGTGCCAGCACGGGACAGGTCCCCGGGGAGCTGTTTTTT
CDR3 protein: CASTGQVPGELFF

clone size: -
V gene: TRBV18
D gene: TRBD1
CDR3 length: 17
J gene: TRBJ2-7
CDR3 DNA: TGTGCCAGCTCACCACGGAGCTCGGGACAGGGGACCTACGAGCAGTACTTC
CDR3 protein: CASSPRSSGQGTYEQYF

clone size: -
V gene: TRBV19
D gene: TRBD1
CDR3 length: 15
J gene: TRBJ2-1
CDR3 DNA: TGTGCCAGTAGCTTAACGGGACAGGGGTTCAATGAGCAGTTCTTC
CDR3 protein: CASSLTGQGFNEQFF

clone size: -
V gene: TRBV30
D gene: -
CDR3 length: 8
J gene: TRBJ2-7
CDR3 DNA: TGTGCCTTGGCCGAGCAGTACTTC
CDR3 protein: CALAEQYF

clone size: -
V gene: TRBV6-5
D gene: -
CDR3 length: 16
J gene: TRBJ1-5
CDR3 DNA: TGTGCCAGCAGTTACTCAAAGCCTCTATCGAATCAGCCCCAGCATTTT
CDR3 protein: CASSYSKPLSNQPQHF

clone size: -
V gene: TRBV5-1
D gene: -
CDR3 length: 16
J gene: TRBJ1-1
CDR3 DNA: TGCGCCAGCACCTTTGATGTTACAGGGTTGAGCACTGAAGCTTTCTTT
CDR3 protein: CASTFDVTGLSTEAFF

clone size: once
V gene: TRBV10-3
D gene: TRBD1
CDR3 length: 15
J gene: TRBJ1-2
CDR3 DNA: TGTGCCATCAGTGAGTCAGTGACAGGGACCTATGGCTACACCTTC
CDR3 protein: CAISESVTGTYGYTF

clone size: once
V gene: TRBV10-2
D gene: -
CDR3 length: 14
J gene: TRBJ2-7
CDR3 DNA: TGCGCCAGCAGTCTCTTAGGACAGTTCTACGAGCAGTACTTC
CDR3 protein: CASSLLGQFYEQYF

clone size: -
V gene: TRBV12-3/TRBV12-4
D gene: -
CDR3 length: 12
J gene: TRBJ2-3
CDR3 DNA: TGTGCCAGCAGTATAACAGGGGATACGCAGTATTTT
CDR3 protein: CASSITGDTQYF

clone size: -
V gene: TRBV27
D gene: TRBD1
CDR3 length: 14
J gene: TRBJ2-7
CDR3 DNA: TGTGCCAGCAGTATTACCGGGACAGGGGAAGAGCAGTACTTC
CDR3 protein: CASSITGTGEEQYF

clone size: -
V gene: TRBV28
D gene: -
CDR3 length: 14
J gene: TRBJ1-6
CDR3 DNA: TGTGCCAGCAGTCTTACAGGGAGCAATTCACCCCTCCACTTT
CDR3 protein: CASSLTGSNSPLHF

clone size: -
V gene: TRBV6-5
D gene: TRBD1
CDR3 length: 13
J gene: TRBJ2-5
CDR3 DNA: TGTGCCAGCAGGTCAGGGGGACAAGAGACCCAGTACTTC
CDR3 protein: CASRSGGQETQYF

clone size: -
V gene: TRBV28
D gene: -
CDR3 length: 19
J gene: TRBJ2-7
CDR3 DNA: TGTGCCAGCAGTTTATACGGGACTTTCGCAGGGGACATCTCCTACGAGCAGTACTTC
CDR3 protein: CASSLYGTFAGDISYEQYF

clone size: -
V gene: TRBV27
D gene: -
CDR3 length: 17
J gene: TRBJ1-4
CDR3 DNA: TGTGCCAGCAGCTCGCTAGGGGTGGGCGGAATTAATGAAAAACTGTTTTTT
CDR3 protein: CASSSLGVGGINEKLFF

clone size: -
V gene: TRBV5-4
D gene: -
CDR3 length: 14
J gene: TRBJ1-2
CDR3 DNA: TGTGCCAGCAGCTTGGTAGGGGGGATAGGTGGCTACACCTTC
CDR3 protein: CASSLVGGIGGYTF